Shown below are 17 T cell receptor beta chains from a single sample sequenced in a study of OX40 agonist ivuxolimab in advanced cancers. Libraries were constructed by the immunoSEQ multiplex PCR assay. TCRdb obtained this table from immuneACCESS and retained in-frame rearrangements with V and J assigned. These tables miss some clones; where compared with another copy, unresolved V genes account for less than half of the shortfall, and the remainder is unexplained. This sample comprises 55,000 to 90,000 clones, 70% to 90% of them detected only once. The ten most abundant clones make up approximately 2.8% of the sample. The sample here was CD4+ or CD8+ T cells sorted from blood, taken in a trial of the OX40 agonist ivuxolimab. The receptor set was obtained from an adult with an advanced solid tumor such as melanoma, head and neck, liver or kidney cancer.

This clone was seen only a few times. This chain joins TRBV29-1 and TRBJ1-4, with 7 bases that match TRBD1. Trimming at V came to 7 bases and at J to 8 bases, leaving 10 bases not matched to a gene. CDR3 size: 13 residues. The germline gives CDR1 SQVTM, CDR2 ANQGSEA. Here the CDR3 reads CSAKTGRGEKLFF. CDR3 DNA sequence: TGCAGCGCTAAGACAGGGAGAGGAGAAAAACTGTTTTTT.

The chain links TRBV18 to TRBJ1-6; D is perhaps TRBD1 (5 bases). This CDR3 has 15 residues. Trimming removed 2 bases from V and 7 bases from J, with 12 bases in between. Germline CDR1 reads KGHSH; CDR2 reads LQKENI. The CDR3 bases are TGTGCCAGCTCACCAAGCGCACAGGACAATTCACCCCTCCACTTT. Translated, it gives CASSPSAQDNSPLHF. Looking up the rest from reference TRBV18 and TRBJ1-6 gives the full variable domain: NAGVMQNPRHLVRRRGQEARLRCSPMKGHSHVYWYRQLPEEGLKFMVYLQKENIIDESGMPKERFSAEFPKEGPSILRIQQVVRGDSAAYFCASSPSAQDNSPLHFGNGTRLTVT.

CDR3 in DNA: TGTGCCAGCAGTGGTGAGGGGGGGAGCACTGAAGCTTTCTTT. Amino acid sequence: CASSGEGGSTEAFF. This chain uses TRBV6-1 with TRBJ1-1; a possible D gene is TRBD1 (6 bases). Between the trimmed V and J ends, which lost 4 bases and 4 bases, there was a span of 13 bases. This CDR3 spans 14 amino acids. Germline CDR1 reads MNHNS; CDR2 reads SASEGT.

The sample holds one count of this clone. The genes are TRBV29-1 and TRBJ1-1; D remains unclear. V lost 2 bases, J lost 1 base, and 11 bases lay in between. The length of the CDR3 is 14 residues. Germline V gives CDR1 SQVTM, CDR2 ANQGSEA. The DNA of the CDR3 is TGCAGCGTTGAATTTGGACTCCGGAACACTGAAGCTTTCTTT. Translating it yields CSVEFGLRNTEAFF.

Concerning this clone itself: Other DNA sequences from this sample encode an identical CDR3 as well. This chain uses TRBV9 with TRBJ2-3; no definite D call. Germline values: CDR1 SGDLS, CDR2 YYNGEE. The CDR3 spans 12 residues. The ends were cut back, 4 bases at V and 3 bases at J, with 6 bases in the middle. The DNA for the CDR3 is TGTGCCAGCAGCCCAGGAACAGATACGCAGTATTTT. Translating it yields CASSPGTDTQYF.

The CDR3 loop reads CASSGDRSYNSPLHF. The CDR3 bases are TGTGCCAGCAGCGGGGACCGATCCTATAATTCACCCCTCCACTTT. The chain is built from TRBV6-1 and TRBJ1-6, with a possible D match to TRBD1 (5 bases). Germline V lookup: CDR1 MNHNS, CDR2 SASEGT. Trimming took off 6 bases at V and 1 base at J, with 10 bases between the two ends. The CDR3 is made up of 15 amino acids.

The chain carries TRBV11-2 and TRBJ2-1; D perhaps matches TRBD1 (5 bases). V lost 2 bases and J lost 9, with 17 bases in between. The CDR3 is 15 residues long. Germline V gene data show CDR1 as SGHAT and CDR2 as FQNNGV. The CDR3 reads CASSLIGHSVGEQFF. The CDR3 DNA follows: TGTGCCAGCAGCTTAATCGGACATTCGGTTGGTGAGCAGTTCTTC.

V gene TRBV6-1 combines with J gene TRBJ1-2; 7 nucleotides align to TRBD1. The length of the CDR3 is 12 residues. V shed 6 bases, J shed 5 bases, and the junction held 3 bases outside the gene matches. Per germline, CDR1 MNHNS and CDR2 SASEGT. CDR3 in amino acids: CASRRGQYGYTF. In nucleotides, the CDR3 is TGTGCCAGCAGGCGGGGACAGTATGGCTACACCTTC.

The genes are TRBV14 and TRBJ1-1; tentatively, D is TRBD1 (5 bases). CDR3 length: 14 amino acids. CDR1 SGHDN and CDR2 FVKESK come from the germline V gene. Trimming shortened V by 3 bases and J by 6 bases, and 14 bases separated the two germline ends. CDR3 sequence reads: CASSHGGIFAEAFF. CDR3 nucleotide sequence: TGTGCCAGCAGCCATGGGGGGATCTTCGCTGAAGCTTTCTTT.

CDR3 DNA sequence: TGTGCCTGGAGTAAAGGGGACGACTACGAGCAGTACTTC. Its protein is CAWSKGDDYEQYF. This chain uses TRBV30 with TRBJ2-7; the D call may be TRBD1 or TRBD2 (5 bases each). Trimming pared 2 bases from V and 3 bases from J, leaving 11 bases between. Germline V CDR1 and CDR2: GTSNPN, SVGIG (reference sequence). This CDR3 spans 13 amino acids.

The J gene is TRBJ1-4, the V gene TRBV2; 7 nucleotides agree with TRBD1. The germline CDR1 and CDR2 sequences are SNHLY and FYNNEI. This CDR3 comprises 16 residues. After removal of 4 bases from V and 3 bases from J, the junction contained 8 bases not matched to a gene. CDR3 region: CASSGGQSRPNEKLFF. In DNA, the CDR3 is TGTGCCAGCAGTGGGGGACAGTCTAGACCTAATGAAAAACTGTTTTTT.

This clone was seen a single time. The rearrangement uses TRBV7-2 and TRBJ2-1; D is unclear. The CDR3 runs to 13 residues. CDR1 and CDR2 from the germline V gene are SGHTA and FQGNSA. The V end was cut by 0 bases, the J end by 4 bases, with 4 bases between. The CDR3 nucleotides read TGTGCCAGCAGCTTAGCCAGGTACAATGAGCAGTTCTTC. Its translation: CASSLARYNEQFF.

J is TRBJ2-7 and V is TRBV28; the D is unclear. CDR1 and CDR2 from the germline V gene are MDHEN and SYDVKM. Trimming took off 6 bases at V and 1 base at J, with 16 bases between the two ends. The CDR3 runs 15 residues. CDR3 loop: CASSPPGPKSYEQYF. The CDR3 region has the DNA TGTGCCAGCAGCCCACCGGGCCCCAAGTCCTACGAGCAGTACTTC. The whole variable domain, filled in from reference TRBV28 and TRBJ2-7, reads DVKVTQSSRYLVKRTGEKVFLECVQDMDHENMFWYRQDPGLGLRLIYFSYDVKMKEKGDIPEGYSVSREKKERFSLILESASTNQTSMYLCASSPPGPKSYEQYFGPGTRLTVT.

The V gene is TRBV28, the J gene TRBJ2-1; 11 bases are a match to TRBD2. V lost 10 bases to trimming and J lost 3 bases; unmatched junction nucleotides: 5. Germline CDR1 is MDHEN and CDR2 is SYDVKM. The CDR3 sequence is 14 residues long. The CDR3: CATLAGGYYNEQFF. The CDR3 DNA reads TGTGCCACCCTAGCGGGGGGATACTACAATGAGCAGTTCTTC.

The chain carries TRBV4-3 and TRBJ1-1; perhaps TRBD1 as D (5 bases). Germline-derived CDR1 and CDR2 are LGHNA and YSLEER. V was trimmed by 0 bases and J by 3 bases, leaving 11 bases between them. The CDR3 is 15 residues long. CDR3 protein: CASSQDPGSDTEAFF. The DNA of the CDR3 is TGCGCCAGCAGCCAAGATCCAGGGTCGGACACTGAAGCTTTCTTT.

V is TRBV19 and J is TRBJ1-5; a weak D match, TRBD1 (6 bases). CDR1 and CDR2 from the germline V gene are LNHDA and SQIVND (reference sequence). The CDR3 loop spans 15 amino acids. Trimming took off 1 base at V and 1 base at J, with 8 bases between the two ends. The CDR3 bases are TGTGCCAGTAGTATAGGGCAGGGGAGCAATCAGCCCCAGCATTTT. Encoded protein: CASSIGQGSNQPQHF.

The genes are TRBV6-5 and TRBJ2-5, with D perhaps TRBD2 (5 bases). This CDR3 has 16 amino acids. V shed 0 bases and J shed 5 bases, with 16 bases lying between them. CDR1 MNHEY and CDR2 SVGAGI come from the germline V gene. CDR3 sequence: CASSYSSTPRGETQYF. The CDR3, as DNA: TGTGCCAGCAGTTACTCGAGCACTCCTCGAGGGGAGACCCAGTACTTC.